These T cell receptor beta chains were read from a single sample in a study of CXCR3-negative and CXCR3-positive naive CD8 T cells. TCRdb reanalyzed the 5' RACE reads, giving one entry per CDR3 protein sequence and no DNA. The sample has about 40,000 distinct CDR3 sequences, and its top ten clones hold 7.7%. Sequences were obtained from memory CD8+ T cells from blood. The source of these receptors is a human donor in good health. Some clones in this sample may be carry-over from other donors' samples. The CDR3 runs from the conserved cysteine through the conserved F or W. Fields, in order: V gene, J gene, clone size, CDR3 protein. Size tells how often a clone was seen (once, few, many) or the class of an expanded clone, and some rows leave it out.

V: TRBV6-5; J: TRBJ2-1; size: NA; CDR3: CASSYDGTGFYNEQFF
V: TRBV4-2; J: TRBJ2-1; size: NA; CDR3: CASSQGMGGEYNEQFF
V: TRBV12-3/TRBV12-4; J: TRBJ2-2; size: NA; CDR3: CASSPRMDGELFF
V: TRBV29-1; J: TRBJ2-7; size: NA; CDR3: CSARGFGQNDEQYF
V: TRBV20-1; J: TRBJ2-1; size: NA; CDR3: CSARYSGGLEEQFF
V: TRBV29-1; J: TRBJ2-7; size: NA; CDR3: CSVGTAVEGEQYF
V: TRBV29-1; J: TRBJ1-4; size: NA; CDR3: CSVEDGDSGGEKLFF
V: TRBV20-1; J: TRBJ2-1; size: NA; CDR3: CSAPRTSGALYNEQFF
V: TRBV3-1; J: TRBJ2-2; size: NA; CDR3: CASSLITGELFF
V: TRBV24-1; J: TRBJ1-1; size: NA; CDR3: CATFSRANTEAFF
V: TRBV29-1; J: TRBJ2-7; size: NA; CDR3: CSVRTGTDSYEQYF
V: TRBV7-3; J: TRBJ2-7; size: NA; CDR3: CASSLTPQREQYF
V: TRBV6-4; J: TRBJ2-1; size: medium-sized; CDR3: CASSDSLAGPYNEQFF
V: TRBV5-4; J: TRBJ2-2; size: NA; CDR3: CASSLSSALSGELFF